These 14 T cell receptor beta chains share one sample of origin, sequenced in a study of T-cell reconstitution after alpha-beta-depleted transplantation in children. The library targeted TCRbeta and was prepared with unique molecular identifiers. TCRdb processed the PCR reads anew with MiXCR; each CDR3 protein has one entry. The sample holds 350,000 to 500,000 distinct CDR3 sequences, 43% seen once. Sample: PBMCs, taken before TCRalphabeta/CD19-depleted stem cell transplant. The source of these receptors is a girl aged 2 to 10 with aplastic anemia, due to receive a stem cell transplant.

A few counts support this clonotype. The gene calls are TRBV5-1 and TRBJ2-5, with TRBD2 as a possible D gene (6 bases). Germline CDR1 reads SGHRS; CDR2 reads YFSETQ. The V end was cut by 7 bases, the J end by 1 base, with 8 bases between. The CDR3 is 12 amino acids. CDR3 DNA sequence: TGCGCCAGCGGGCGGGGCCAAGAGACCCAGTACTTC. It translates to CASGRGQETQYF. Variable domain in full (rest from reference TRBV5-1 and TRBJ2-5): KAGVTQTPRYLIKTRGQQVTLSCSPISGHRSVSWYQQTPGQGLQFLFEYFSETQRNKGNFPGRFSGRQFSNSRSEMNVSTLELGDSALYLCASGRGQETQYFGPGTRLLVL.

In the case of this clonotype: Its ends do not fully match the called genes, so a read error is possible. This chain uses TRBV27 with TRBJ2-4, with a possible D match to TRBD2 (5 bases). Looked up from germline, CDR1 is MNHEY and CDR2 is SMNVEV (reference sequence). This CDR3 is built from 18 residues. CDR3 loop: CASSFFPLEGETKNIQHF. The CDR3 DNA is TGTGCCAGCAGTTTCTTCCCTCTCGAGGGTGAGACCAAAAACATTCAGCACTTC.

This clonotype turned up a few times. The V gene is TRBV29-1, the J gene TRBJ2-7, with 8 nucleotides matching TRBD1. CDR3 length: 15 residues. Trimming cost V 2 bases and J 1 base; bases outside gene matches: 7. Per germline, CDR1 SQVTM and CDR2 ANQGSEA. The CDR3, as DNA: TGCAGCGTTGAACTAATGACAGGGGAGTCCTACGAGCAGTACTTC. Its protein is CSVELMTGESYEQYF.

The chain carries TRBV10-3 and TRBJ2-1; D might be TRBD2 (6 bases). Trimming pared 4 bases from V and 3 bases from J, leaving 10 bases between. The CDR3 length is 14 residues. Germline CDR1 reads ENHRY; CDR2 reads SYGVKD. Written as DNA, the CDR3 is TGTGCCATCAGTGGACTAGAGCTCTACAATGAGCAGTTCTTC. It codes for CAISGLELYNEQFF.

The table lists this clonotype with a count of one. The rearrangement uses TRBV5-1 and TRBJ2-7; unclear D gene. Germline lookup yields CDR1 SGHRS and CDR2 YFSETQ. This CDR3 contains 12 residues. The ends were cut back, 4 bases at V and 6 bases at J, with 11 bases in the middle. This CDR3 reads CASSESVGEQYF. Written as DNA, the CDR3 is TGCGCCAGCAGCGAGTCCGTTGGCGAGCAGTACTTC.

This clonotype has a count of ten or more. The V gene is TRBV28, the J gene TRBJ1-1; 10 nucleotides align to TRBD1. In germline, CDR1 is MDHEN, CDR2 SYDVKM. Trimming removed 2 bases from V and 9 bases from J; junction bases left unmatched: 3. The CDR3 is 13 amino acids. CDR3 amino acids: CASSLPGQGKAFF. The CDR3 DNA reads TGTGCCAGCAGTTTACCGGGACAGGGGAAAGCTTTCTTT.

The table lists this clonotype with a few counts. This CDR3 is CASSLVTGRGGYEQYF. The CDR3, as DNA: TGTGCCAGCAGCTTAGTAACCGGGAGAGGGGGCTACGAGCAGTACTTC. The chain recombines TRBV7-2 with TRBJ2-7, with D perhaps matching TRBD1 or TRBD2 (6 bases each). The CDR3 has 16 residues. Germline lookup yields CDR1 SGHTA and CDR2 FQGNSA. Between the trimmed V and J ends, which lost 1 base and 3 bases, there was a span of 16 bases.

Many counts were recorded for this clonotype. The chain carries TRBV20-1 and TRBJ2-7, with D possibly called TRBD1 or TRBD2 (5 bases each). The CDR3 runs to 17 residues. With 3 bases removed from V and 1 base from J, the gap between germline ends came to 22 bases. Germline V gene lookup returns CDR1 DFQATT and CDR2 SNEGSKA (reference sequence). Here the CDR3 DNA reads TGCAGTGCTAGTGACCCAGACAGTCGGGGAATATCCTACGAGCAGTACTTC. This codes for CSASDPDSRGISYEQYF.

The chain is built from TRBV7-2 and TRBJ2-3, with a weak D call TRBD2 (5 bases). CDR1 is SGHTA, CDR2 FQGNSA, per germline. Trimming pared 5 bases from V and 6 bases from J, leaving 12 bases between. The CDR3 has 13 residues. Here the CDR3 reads CASSPVPGDTQYF. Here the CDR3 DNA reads TGTGCCAGCAGCCCTGTCCCGGGGGATACGCAGTATTTT.

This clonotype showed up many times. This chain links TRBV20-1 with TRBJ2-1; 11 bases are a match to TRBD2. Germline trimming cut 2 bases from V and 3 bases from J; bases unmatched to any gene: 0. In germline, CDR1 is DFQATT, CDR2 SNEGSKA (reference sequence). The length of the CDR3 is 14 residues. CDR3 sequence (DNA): TGCAGTGCTAGACTAGCGGGAGGCTACAATGAGCAGTTCTTC. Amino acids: CSARLAGGYNEQFF.

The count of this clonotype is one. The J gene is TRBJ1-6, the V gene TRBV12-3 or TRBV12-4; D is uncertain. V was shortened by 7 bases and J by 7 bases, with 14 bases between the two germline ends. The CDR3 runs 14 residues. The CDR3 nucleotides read TGTGCCAGCACCATGGCAGTGGGCAATTCACCCCTCCACTTT. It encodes CASTMAVGNSPLHF.

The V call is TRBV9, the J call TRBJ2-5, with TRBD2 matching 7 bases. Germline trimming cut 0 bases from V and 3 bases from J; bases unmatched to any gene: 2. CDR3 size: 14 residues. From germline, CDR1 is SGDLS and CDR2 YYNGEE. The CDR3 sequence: CASSVGLAEETQYF. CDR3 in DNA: TGTGCCAGCAGCGTAGGGCTAGCGGAAGAGACCCAGTACTTC. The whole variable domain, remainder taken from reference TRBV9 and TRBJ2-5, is DSGVTQTPKHLITATGQRVTLRCSPRSGDLSVYWYQQSLDQGLQFLIQYYNGEERAKGNILERFSAQQFPDLHSELNLSSLELGDSALYFCASSVGLAEETQYFGPGTRLLVL.

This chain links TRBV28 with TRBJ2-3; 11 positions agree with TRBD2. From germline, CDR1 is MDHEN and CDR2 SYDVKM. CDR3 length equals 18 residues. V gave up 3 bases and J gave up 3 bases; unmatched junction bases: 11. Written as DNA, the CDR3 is TGTGCCAGCAGTTTGCAGGCGGGTACTAGCGGGAGAACAGATACGCAGTATTTT. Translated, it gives CASSLQAGTSGRTDTQYF.

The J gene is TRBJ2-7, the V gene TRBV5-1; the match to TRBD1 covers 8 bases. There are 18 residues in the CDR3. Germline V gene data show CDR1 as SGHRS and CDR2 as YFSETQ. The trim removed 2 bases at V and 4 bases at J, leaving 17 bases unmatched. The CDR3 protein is CASSFWLRLQGAVYEQYF. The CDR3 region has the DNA TGCGCCAGCAGCTTTTGGCTCCGCTTGCAGGGGGCGGTATACGAGCAGTACTTC.